These T cell receptor beta chains were read from a single sample in a study of OX40 agonist ivuxolimab in advanced cancers. Profiled with immunoSEQ multiplex PCR; TCRdb holds only in-frame clones, not every one. The sample yields some 30,000 clones, around nine tenths seen once. Here the sequenced sample was CD4+ or CD8+ T cells sorted from blood, taken in a trial of the OX40 agonist ivuxolimab. All receptors derive from an adult with an advanced solid tumor such as melanoma, head and neck, liver or kidney cancer. The CDR3 runs from the conserved cysteine through the conserved F or W. D genes are given only for firm matches. Clone size is given for some rows only: seen once, a few or many times, or a class if the clone is expanded.

J gene	CDR3 length	D gene	V gene	clone size	CDR3 DNA	CDR3 protein
TRBJ1-4	15	NA	TRBV5-4	NA	TGTGCCAGCAGCTCACGGACAGCGGGGAATGAAAAACTGTTTTTT	CASSSRTAGNEKLFF
TRBJ1-2	15	NA	TRBV27	NA	TGTGCCAGCCGGCGGAACCCAAGGGGCATGAATGGCTACACCTTC	CASRRNPRGMNGYTF
TRBJ2-7	14	NA	TRBV27	NA	TGTGCCAGCAGTGCCTTCGGGGCCCCCTACGAGCAGTACTTC	CASSAFGAPYEQYF
TRBJ1-1	16	NA	TRBV6-5	NA	TGTGCCAGCAGTTACTCGAGAGGGGCATTGAACACTGAAGCTTTCTTT	CASSYSRGALNTEAFF
TRBJ1-1	13	NA	TRBV6-5	NA	TGTGCCAGCAGTCTGGGACAGAACACTGAAGCTTTCTTT	CASSLGQNTEAFF
TRBJ2-5	15	NA	TRBV19	NA	TGTGCCAGTAGTATAGCAAGGAGGGGTGGGGAGACCCAGTACTTC	CASSIARRGGETQYF
TRBJ1-1	16	TRBD1	TRBV11-2	NA	TGTGCCAGCAGCTTAGGGACAGGGGCCATGAACACTGAAGCTTTCTTT	CASSLGTGAMNTEAFF
TRBJ1-5	15	NA	TRBV5-6	NA	TGTGCCAGCAGCTTGGAAGGGGCCCCCAATCAGCCCCAGCATTTT	CASSLEGAPNQPQHF
TRBJ2-1	13	TRBD1	TRBV7-9	NA	TGTGCCAGCAGCAGCGACAGGGACAATGAGCAGTTCTTC	CASSSDRDNEQFF
TRBJ2-1	17	NA	TRBV5-1	NA	TGCGCCAGCAGCTTGGCCGGTGGTAGCCATCCGACGAATGAGCAGTTCTTC	CASSLAGGSHPTNEQFF
TRBJ1-1	12	NA	TRBV5-6	once	TGTGCCAGCAGCCCAGGGGTGTCTGAAGCTTTCTTT	CASSPGVSEAFF
TRBJ2-7	11	NA	TRBV20-1	NA	TGCAGTGCTACAGGGTACTACGAGCAGTACTTC	CSATGYYEQYF
TRBJ2-5	14	NA	TRBV14	once	TGTGCCAGCAGCGTTATAGCGGCCCAAGAGACCCAGTACTTC	CASSVIAAQETQYF